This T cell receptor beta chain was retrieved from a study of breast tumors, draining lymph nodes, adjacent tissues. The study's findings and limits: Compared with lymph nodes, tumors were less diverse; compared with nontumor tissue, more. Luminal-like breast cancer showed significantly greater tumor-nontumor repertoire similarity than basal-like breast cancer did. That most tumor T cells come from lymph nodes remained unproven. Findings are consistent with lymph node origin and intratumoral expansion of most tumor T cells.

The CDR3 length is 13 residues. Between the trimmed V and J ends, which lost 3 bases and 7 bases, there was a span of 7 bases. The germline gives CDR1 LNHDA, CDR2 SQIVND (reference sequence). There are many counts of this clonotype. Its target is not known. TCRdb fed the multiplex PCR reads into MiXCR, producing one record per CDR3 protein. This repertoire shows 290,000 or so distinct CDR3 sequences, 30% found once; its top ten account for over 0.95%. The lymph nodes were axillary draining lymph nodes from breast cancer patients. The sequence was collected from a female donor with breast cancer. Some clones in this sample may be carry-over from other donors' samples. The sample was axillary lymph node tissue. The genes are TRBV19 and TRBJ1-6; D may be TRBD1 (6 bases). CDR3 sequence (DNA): TGTGCCAGTAGTATCCAGGGGAATTCACCCCTCCACTTT. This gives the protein CASSIQGNSPLHF.